This TCR beta chain emerged from a study of technical replicates of blood from a few donors. Libraries were prepared by immunoSEQ multiplex PCR; TCRdb keeps only in-frame clonotypes and omits some of them. The sample contains roughly 51,000 clones, about 94% of which appear only once. Germline V gives CDR1 SGHRS, CDR2 YFSETQ. The CDR3 spans 16 residues. V lost 1 base to trimming and J lost 9 bases; unmatched junction nucleotides: 8. The receptor comes from a human donor in good health. Some clones in this sample may be carry-over from other donors' samples. The V call is TRBV5-1, the J call TRBJ2-1, with TRBD1 matching 12 bases. The sequencing sample was made of PBMCs. The CDR3 DNA reads TGCGCCAGCAGCTTGTTGGTGGGACAGGGGGCCGGTGAGCAGTTCTTC. It translates to CASSLLVGQGAGEQFF.